This is a list of T cell receptor beta chains from one sample in a study of OX40 agonist ivuxolimab in advanced cancers. Assay: immunoSEQ multiplex PCR; the TCRdb copy retains only in-frame clones and omits some. The sample holds approximately 41,000 clones, about 89% seen once. This sample comprised CD4+ or CD8+ T cells sorted from blood, obtained in a trial of the OX40 agonist ivuxolimab. Source of these receptors: an adult with an advanced solid tumor such as melanoma, head and neck, liver or kidney cancer. CDR3s include the opening cysteine and the closing phenylalanine or tryptophan. Fields, in order: V gene, CDR3 length, CDR3 protein.

>TRBV14|22
CASSQDRGTSGGPADFYNEQFF
>TRBV7-6|20
CASSSGRLAGGNHSYNEQFF
>TRBV11-2|15
CASSPTEIWGETQYF
>TRBV5-4|15
CASSLRTGVSYEQYF
>TRBV28|13
CASIPRRPSEAFF
>TRBV28|14
CASKLIGVSYEQYF
>TRBV29-1|12
CSAGQFSYEQYF
>TRBV4-3|13
CASSLTGSARVFF
>TRBV9|16
CASSVGERGGSYEQYF
>TRBV7-9|15
CASSASNRVLYEQYF
>TRBV15|17
CATSSGIDRGNTGELFF
>TRBV7-9|13
CASTTGVANTQYF
>TRBV4-3|16
CASSQDPATDNEKLFF
>TRBV6-5|14
CASRLLTGFTEAFF
>TRBV7-9|16
CASSLEAFRGDYGYTF
>TRBV9|16
CASSVAVRGGPGELFF
>TRBV27|15
CASSLYSGVAYTQYF
>TRBV29-1|15
CSVRELENKNYGYTF
>TRBV9|15
CASSLSTGQGTEAFF
>TRBV9|13
CASTAGGVAGYTF
>TRBV5-1|18
CASSLAFDGGAVADTQYF
>TRBV10-2|17
CASSLGVAGGSGDTQYF
>TRBV6-5|14
CASTHAEVGYEQYF